This TCR beta chain is drawn from a study of cytomegalovirus exposure and HLA in healthy donors. Study in general: Approximately 200 million T cells yielded fewer than 120 million unique TCR beta sequences in earlier analysis. General observations from the study: At a 0.05 false discovery rate, a later analysis found some 18,000 TCR beta sequences to be associated with HLA alleles. Excluded were some V segments that proved indistinguishable, including TRBV6-2 and TRBV6-3.

Vbeta (60) and Jbeta (13) primers were used in the PCR. The method was immunoSEQ multiplex PCR; TCRdb's version includes in-frame clones alone and lacks a portion of them. The sample has 150,000 to 200,000 clones. It was healthy bone marrow donors who served as donors. Trimming shortened V by 1 base and J by 7 bases, and 26 bases separated the two germline ends. The CDR3 totals 20 residues. Germline lookup yields CDR1 MGHRA and CDR2 YSYEKL. With respect to this clone: Antigen unknown.

This clonotype was obtained from a woman between 18 and 29 years old in good health and CMV-seropositive. The chain couples TRBV4-1 to TRBJ1-6; weak D call: TRBD1 (6 bases). The material sequenced was PBMCs. The CDR3 nucleotides are TGCGCCAGCAGCCAAGTTAAAGGCAGGGGCAAGGGGAAGGGGAATTCACCCCTCCACTTT. Translation: CASSQVKGRGKGKGNSPLHF.